The 14 T cell receptor beta chains in this list originate from one sample, sequenced in a study of T cell responses to AZD1222 COVID-19 vaccine. Profiling relied on immunoSEQ multiplex PCR, and the TCRdb table lists in-frame clones only, not all of them. The data hold roughly 140,000 clones, with 90% observed a single time. The sample in question was peripheral blood, obtained 28 days after the second AZD1222 dose. The receptors originated from an adult who received the AZD1222 COVID-19 vaccine.

J is TRBJ1-4 and V is TRBV2, with a tentative D call TRBD1 (5 bases). The CDR3 has 15 amino acids. The V gene lost 11 bases and the J gene lost 2 bases, with 18 bases spanning the gap. Germline V CDR1 and CDR2: SNHLY, FYNNEI. The CDR3 spells CAGQLAGNTNEKLFF. CDR3 in DNA: TGTGCCGGCCAGCTCGCAGGGAACACTAATGAAAAACTGTTTTTT.

This chain joins TRBV9 and TRBJ1-5; D may be TRBD1 (5 bases). In germline, CDR1 is SGDLS, CDR2 YYNGEE. CDR3 length equals 14 residues. The V end was cut by 3 bases, the J end by 5 bases, with 12 bases between. The CDR3 loop is CASSGGPVDQPQHF. CDR3 bases: TGTGCCAGCAGCGGGGGCCCGGTCGATCAGCCCCAGCATTTT. Using reference TRBV9 and TRBJ1-5 for the parts outside the CDR3, the full variable domain is DSGVTQTPKHLITATGQRVTLRCSPRSGDLSVYWYQQSLDQGLQFLIQYYNGEERAKGNILERFSAQQFPDLHSELNLSSLELGDSALYFCASSGGPVDQPQHFGDGTRLSIL.

The V call is TRBV4-2, the J call TRBJ1-2, with D possibly being TRBD1 (5 bases). The CDR3 totals 14 residues. The V end lost 4 bases, the J end lost 6 bases, and 15 bases lay between the germline ends. Germline values: CDR1 LGHNA, CDR2 YNFKEQ. CDR3 region: CASSLLRGEDGYTF. The CDR3 region has the DNA TGTGCCAGCAGCCTACTCCGGGGGGAGGATGGCTACACCTTC.

V usage is TRBV6-5 and J usage is TRBJ1-5; unclear D gene. The V gene's germline CDR1 is MNHEY and CDR2 SVGAGI. Trimming cost V 0 bases and J 0 bases, with 6 bases left between them. The CDR3 loop spans 15 amino acids. Here the CDR3 reads CASSYSRDSNQPQHF. CDR3 bases: TGTGCCAGCAGTTACTCGAGGGATAGCAATCAGCCCCAGCATTTT.

The rearrangement joins TRBV5-5 to TRBJ1-1; 7 positions agree with TRBD1. The germline V gene has CDR1 SGHKS and CDR2 YYEKEE (reference sequence). V lost 4 bases, J lost 1 base, and 7 bases stayed unmatched. This CDR3 comprises 15 residues. This CDR3 is CASSPRTGANTEAFF. CDR3 coding DNA: TGTGCCAGCAGCCCTCGGACAGGCGCGAACACTGAAGCTTTCTTT.

The CDR3 region has the DNA TGTGCCAGTAGTATGGCCGGTCAGCCCCAGCATTTT. Amino acid sequence: CASSMAGQPQHF. This sequence joins TRBV19 and TRBJ1-5; D not resolved. CDR1 LNHDA and CDR2 SQIVND come from the germline V gene (reference sequence). The ends were cut back, 3 bases at V and 6 bases at J, with 6 bases in the middle. This CDR3 has 12 amino acids.

With regard to this clone: Other nucleotide sequences in the sample specify the same CDR3. This chain links TRBV20-1 with TRBJ1-1; unclear D gene. V lost 3 bases, J lost 1 base, and 3 bases lay in between. Germline CDR1 and CDR2: DFQATT and SNEGSKA (reference sequence). CDR3 length: 11 residues. CDR3 region: CSARGNTEAFF. The DNA of the CDR3 is TGCAGTGCTAGGGGGAACACTGAAGCTTTCTTT.

Only one count was recorded for this clone. The genes are TRBV2 and TRBJ1-4; D ambiguous. The CDR3 runs 15 residues. Trimming left V 3 bases short and J 6 bases short, with 14 bases between. In germline, CDR1 is SNHLY, CDR2 FYNNEI. For the CDR3, the DNA is TGTGCCAGCAGTGATTCGGGCAGGTCGGATGAAAAACTGTTTTTT. Amino acid sequence: CASSDSGRSDEKLFF.

The genes are TRBV6-4 and TRBJ2-1, with a weak D call TRBD1 (5 bases). In germline, CDR1 is MRHNA, CDR2 SNTAGT. V lost 6 bases and J lost 2, with 14 bases in between. The CDR3 totals 15 residues. The CDR3 DNA reads as TGTGCCAGCAGCCCACAGGCACTGCCCTACAATGAGCAGTTCTTC. It specifies CASSPQALPYNEQFF.

This clone was detected only once. V and J are TRBV4-1 and TRBJ1-1; D uncertain. Germline V gene lookup returns CDR1 MGHRA and CDR2 YSYEKL. The CDR3 has 13 amino acids. V dropped 5 bases and J dropped 3 bases, with 10 bases sitting between them. The CDR3 region is CASSTWGYTEAFF. The CDR3 DNA follows: TGCGCCAGCAGCACGTGGGGTTACACTGAAGCTTTCTTT.

The chain uses TRBV28 and TRBJ2-4; no firm D call. Germline CDR1 is MDHEN and CDR2 is SYDVKM. The V gene lost 4 bases and the J gene lost 8 bases, with 9 bases spanning the gap. This CDR3 comprises 12 residues. CDR3 coding DNA: TGTGCCAGCAGTTCCCTGAATGACATTCAGTACTTC. This encodes CASSSLNDIQYF.

The chain couples TRBV7-9 to TRBJ1-4; D remains unclear. The germline gives CDR1 SEHNR, CDR2 FQNEAQ (reference sequence). The V end lost 5 bases, the J end lost 6 bases, and 10 bases lay between the germline ends. The CDR3 is 13 residues long. CDR3 DNA sequence: TGTGCCAGCAGCCCGGGCATGGATGAAAAACTGTTTTTT. This gives the protein CASSPGMDEKLFF.

The rearrangement links TRBV7-8 to TRBJ1-5; D gene unclear. The CDR3 has 16 amino acids. CDR1 and CDR2 from the germline V gene are SGHVS and FQNEAQ. Deletions cut 1 base from V and 2 bases from J, with 12 bases between. In DNA form, the CDR3 reads TGTGCCAGCAGCTTAGTTGAGGGTGGAGGCAATCAGCCCCAGCATTTT. Translating gives CASSLVEGGGNQPQHF.

The chain carries TRBV2 and TRBJ1-5; 9 bases align to TRBD1. Germline lookup yields CDR1 SNHLY and CDR2 FYNNEI. This CDR3 region has 15 residues. V gave up 4 bases and J gave up 6 bases; unmatched junction bases: 7. The chain's CDR3 is CASSVGTGHGQPQHF. The DNA for the CDR3 is TGTGCCAGCAGTGTGGGGACAGGGCACGGTCAGCCCCAGCATTTT. Drawing the rest from reference TRBV2 and TRBJ1-5, the complete variable domain is EPEVTQTPSHQVTQMGQEVILRCVPISNHLYFYWYRQILGQKVEFLVSFYNNEISEKSEIFDDQFSVERPDGSNFTLKIRSTKLEDSAMYFCASSVGTGHGQPQHFGDGTRLSIL.